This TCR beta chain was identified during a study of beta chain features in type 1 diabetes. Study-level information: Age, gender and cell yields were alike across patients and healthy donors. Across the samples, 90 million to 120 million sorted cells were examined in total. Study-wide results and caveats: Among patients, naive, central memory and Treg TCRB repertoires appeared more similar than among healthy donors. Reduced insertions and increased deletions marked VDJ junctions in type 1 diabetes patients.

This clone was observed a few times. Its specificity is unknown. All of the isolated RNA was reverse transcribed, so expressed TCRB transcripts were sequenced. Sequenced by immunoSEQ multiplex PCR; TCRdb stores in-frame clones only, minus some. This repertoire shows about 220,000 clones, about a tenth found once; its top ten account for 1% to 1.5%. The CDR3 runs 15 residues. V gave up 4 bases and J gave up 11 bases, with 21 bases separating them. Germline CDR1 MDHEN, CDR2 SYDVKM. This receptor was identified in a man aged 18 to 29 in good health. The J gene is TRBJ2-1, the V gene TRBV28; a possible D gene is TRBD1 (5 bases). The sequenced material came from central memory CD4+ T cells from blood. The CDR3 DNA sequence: TGTGCCAGCAGTTCCTCCGTGGGGCGATCTACCCAGCAGTTCTTC. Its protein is CASSSSVGRSTQQFF.